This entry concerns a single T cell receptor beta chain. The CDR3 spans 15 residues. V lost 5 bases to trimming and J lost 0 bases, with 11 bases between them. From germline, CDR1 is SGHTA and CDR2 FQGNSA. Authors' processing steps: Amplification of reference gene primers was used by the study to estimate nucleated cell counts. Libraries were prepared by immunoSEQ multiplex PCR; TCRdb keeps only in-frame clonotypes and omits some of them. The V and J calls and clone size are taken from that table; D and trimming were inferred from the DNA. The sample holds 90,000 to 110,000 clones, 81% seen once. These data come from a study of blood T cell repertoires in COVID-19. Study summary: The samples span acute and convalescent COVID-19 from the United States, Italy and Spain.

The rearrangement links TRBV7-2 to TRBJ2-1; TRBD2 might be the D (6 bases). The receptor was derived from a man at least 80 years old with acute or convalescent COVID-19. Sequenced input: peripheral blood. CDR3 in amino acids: CASSRRGLSYNEQFF. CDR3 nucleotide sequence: TGTGCCAGCAGCCGGCGGGGTCTCTCCTACAATGAGCAGTTCTTC.